This T cell receptor (beta chain) is drawn from a study of identical twins. Study conclusions and caveats: Among beta out-of-frame sequences, excess sharing between twins appeared weaker. Conclusions rested on cross-sectional statistics rather than following the same donors.

TCRdb recomputed calls from the 5' RACE reads with MiXCR, one row per CDR3 protein. Counted here are about 1.7 million distinct CDR3 sequences, about 32% occurring once; the ten biggest clones make up around 0.25%. Note on this clonotype: What it recognizes is unknown.

Trimming took 2 bases from V and 5 from J, leaving 20 bases between them. This CDR3 region has 17 residues. Germline lookup yields CDR1 SGHKS and CDR2 YYEKEE (reference sequence). V and J are TRBV5-5 and TRBJ2-1, with TRBD2 as a possible D gene (7 bases). Material: cord blood. The sequence was collected from a newborn girl in good health. The CDR3 nucleotides read TGTGCCAGCAGCTTACACATTGTGGCGGGGGCCGACAATGAGCAGTTCTTC. Amino acid sequence: CASSLHIVAGADNEQFF.